This TCR beta chain was observed in a study of T cell changes during pregnancy in multiple sclerosis. Germline assignment: CDR1 SEHNR and CDR2 FQNEAQ (reference sequence). This CDR3 region has 16 residues. V was clipped by 5 bases and J by 8 bases; unmatched bases: 14. The data were produced by immunoSEQ multiplex PCR, yet TCRdb's version contains in-frame clones alone and is incomplete. The sample comprises tens of thousands of clones, 80% to 95% of which are singletons, and 26% rests with the top ten. Sequenced here: CD8+ T cells from peripheral blood mononuclear cells, sampled before pregnancy. The source is a female donor with multiple sclerosis, enrolled in a pregnancy study. The chain uses TRBV7-9 and TRBJ1-4, with 7 bases identical to TRBD1. The CDR3 DNA follows: TGTGCCAGCAGCACCCCTAGACAGGGCGTACGAGAAAAACTGTTTTTT. It specifies CASSTPRQGVREKLFF.